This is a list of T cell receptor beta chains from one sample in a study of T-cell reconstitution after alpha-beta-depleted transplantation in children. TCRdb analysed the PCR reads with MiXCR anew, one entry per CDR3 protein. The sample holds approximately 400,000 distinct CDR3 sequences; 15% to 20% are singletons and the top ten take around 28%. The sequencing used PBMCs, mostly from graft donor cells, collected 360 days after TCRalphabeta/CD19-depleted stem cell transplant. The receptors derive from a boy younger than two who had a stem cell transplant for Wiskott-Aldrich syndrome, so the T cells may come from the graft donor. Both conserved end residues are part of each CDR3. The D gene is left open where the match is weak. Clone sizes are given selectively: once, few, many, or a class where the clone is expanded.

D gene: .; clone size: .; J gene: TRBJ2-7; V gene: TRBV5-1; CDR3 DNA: TGCGCCAGCAGCTTGGCCAAGGGCCAGGGTATCTACGAGCAGTACTTC; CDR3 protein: CASSLAKGQGIYEQYF
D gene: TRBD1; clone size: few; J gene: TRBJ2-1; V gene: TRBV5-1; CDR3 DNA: TGCGCCAGCAGCCGGGGACAGGGCTACAATGAGCAGTTCTTC; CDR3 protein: CASSRGQGYNEQFF
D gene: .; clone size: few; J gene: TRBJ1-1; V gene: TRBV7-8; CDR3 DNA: TGTGCCAGCAGCTTAGACGGGGGCGAGAATCCTGAAGCTTTCTTT; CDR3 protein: CASSLDGGENPEAFF
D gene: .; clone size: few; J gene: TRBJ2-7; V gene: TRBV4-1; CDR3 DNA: TGCGCCAGCAGTAGAACCGGGACAACTTCCTACGAGCAGTACTTC; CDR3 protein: CASSRTGTTSYEQYF
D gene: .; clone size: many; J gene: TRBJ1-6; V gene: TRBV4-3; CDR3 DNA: TGCGCCAGCAGCCAAGATGTACGAGGGCTGAATTCACCCCTCCACTTT; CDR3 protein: CASSQDVRGLNSPLHF
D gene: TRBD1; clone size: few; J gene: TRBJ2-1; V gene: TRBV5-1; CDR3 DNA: TGCGCCAGCAGCGGGGGACAGGGGGGGAACAATGAGCAGTTCTTC; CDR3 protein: CASSGGQGGNNEQFF
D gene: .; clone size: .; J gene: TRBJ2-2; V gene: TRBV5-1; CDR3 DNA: TGCGCCAGCAGTTTGGTCAGTTCCGGGGAGCTGTTTTTT; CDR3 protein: CASSLVSSGELFF
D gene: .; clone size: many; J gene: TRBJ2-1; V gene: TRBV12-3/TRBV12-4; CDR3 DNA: TGTGCCAGCAGTTTAGACTTATACAATGAGCAGTTCTTC; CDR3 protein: CASSLDLYNEQFF
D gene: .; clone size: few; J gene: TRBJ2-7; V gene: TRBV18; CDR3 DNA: TGTGCCAGCTCGAAGATCGACGAGCAGTACTTC; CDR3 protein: CASSKIDEQYF
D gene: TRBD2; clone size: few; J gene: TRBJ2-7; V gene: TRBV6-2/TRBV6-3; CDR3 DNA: TGTGCCAGCAGTTACTCGAGTATCTGGGGACTAGCTGGGGAGCAGTACTTC; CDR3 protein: CASSYSSIWGLAGEQYF
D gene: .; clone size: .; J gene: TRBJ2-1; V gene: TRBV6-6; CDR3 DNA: TGTGCCAGCACTCTCGGGTCCAGGGAGCAGTTCTTC; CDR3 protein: CASTLGSREQFF
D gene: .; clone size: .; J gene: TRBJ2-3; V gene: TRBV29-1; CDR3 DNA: TGCAGCGTTGTAAGGGCAGATACGCAGTATTTT; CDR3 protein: CSVVRADTQYF
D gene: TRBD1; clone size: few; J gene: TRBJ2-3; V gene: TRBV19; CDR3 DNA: TGTGCCAGTATGGACAGGGCGAGAACAGACACAGATACGCAGTATTTT; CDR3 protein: CASMDRARTDTDTQYF
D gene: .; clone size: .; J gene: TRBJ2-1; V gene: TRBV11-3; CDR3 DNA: TGTGCCAGCAGCTTAGGTGGTAGCGGCAGGGAGCAGTTCTTC; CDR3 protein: CASSLGGSGREQFF
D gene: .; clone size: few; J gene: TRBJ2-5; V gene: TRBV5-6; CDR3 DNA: TGTGCCAGCAGCTTTACAGGGAACCCAGAGACCCAGTACTTC; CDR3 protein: CASSFTGNPETQYF
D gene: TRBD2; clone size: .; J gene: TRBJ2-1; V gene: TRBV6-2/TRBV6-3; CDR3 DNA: TGTGCCAGCATTTCGGGGGGGGGTGAGCAGTTCTTC; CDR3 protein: CASISGGGEQFF
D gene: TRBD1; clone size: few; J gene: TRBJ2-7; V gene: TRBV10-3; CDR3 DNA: TGTGCCACGGGGACAGGGTGGGATTCCTACGAGCAGTACTTC; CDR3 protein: CATGTGWDSYEQYF
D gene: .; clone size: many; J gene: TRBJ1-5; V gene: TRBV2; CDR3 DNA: TGTGCCAGCAGTGTAGGCAGAAATCAGCCCCAGCATTTT; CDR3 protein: CASSVGRNQPQHF
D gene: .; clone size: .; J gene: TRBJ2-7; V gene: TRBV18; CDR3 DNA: TGTGCCAGCTCACCCCAGGGGAATGGGTACGAGCAGTACTTC; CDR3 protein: CASSPQGNGYEQYF
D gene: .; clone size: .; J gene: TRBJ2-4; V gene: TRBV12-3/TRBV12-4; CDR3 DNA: TGTGCCAGCAGTCCTAAGATAAACATTCAGTACTTC; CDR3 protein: CASSPKINIQYF
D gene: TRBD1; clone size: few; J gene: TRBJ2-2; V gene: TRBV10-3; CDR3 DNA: TGTGCCATCAGTGGAGGACAGGAAGGGAACACCGGGGAGCTGTTTTTT; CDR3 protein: CAISGGQEGNTGELFF
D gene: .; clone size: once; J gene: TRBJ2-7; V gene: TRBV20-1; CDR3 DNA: TGCAGTGCTAGACCTCTCTTGGGCTCCTACGAGCAGTACTTC; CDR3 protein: CSARPLLGSYEQYF
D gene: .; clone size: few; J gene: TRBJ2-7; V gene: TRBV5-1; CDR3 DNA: TGCGCCAGCAGCTCCCAGGGGCAGTTAGACTGGTACGAGCAGTACTTC; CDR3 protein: CASSSQGQLDWYEQYF
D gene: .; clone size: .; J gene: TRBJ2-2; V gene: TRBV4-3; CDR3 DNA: TGCGCCAGCAGCCAAGATAGGGCTAGCCCTACGGGCGGGGAGCTGTTTTTT; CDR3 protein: CASSQDRASPTGGELFF
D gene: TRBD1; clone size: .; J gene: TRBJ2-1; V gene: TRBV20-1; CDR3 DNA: TGCAGTGCTAGAGTTACAGGGGGCTTGTATAATGAGCAGTTCTTC; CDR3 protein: CSARVTGGLYNEQFF
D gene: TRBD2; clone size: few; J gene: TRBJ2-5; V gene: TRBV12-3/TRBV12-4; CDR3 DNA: TGTGCCAGCAGTTTAGTGGCGGGGGGGATTCAAGAGACCCAGTACTTC; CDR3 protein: CASSLVAGGIQETQYF
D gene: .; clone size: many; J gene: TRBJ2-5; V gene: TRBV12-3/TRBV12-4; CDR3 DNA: TGTGCCAGCAGCTCCCGAACAAGAATGAGGGAGACCCAGTACTTC; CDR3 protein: CASSSRTRMRETQYF
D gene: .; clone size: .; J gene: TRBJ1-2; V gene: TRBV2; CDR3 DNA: TGTGCCAGCAGAGAACAGGGTCCGAATGGCTACACCTTC; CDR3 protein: CASREQGPNGYTF
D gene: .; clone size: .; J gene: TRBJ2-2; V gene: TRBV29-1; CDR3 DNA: TGCAGCGTTCGGACACGGGGCGGCGGGGAGCTGTTTTTT; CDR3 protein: CSVRTRGGGELFF
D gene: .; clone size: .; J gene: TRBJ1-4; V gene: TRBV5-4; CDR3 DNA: TGTGCCAGCAGCCAGGACCCTAGGGGAAATGAAAAACTGTTTTTT; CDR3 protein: CASSQDPRGNEKLFF
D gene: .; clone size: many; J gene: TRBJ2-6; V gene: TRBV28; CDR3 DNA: TGTGCCAGCAGTGCCCCGGGCAGAACGTTCTCTGGGGCCAACGTCCTGACTTTC; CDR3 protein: CASSAPGRTFSGANVLTF
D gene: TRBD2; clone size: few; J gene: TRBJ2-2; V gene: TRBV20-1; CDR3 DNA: TGCAGTGCTAGAGATTTCCGGGGAGGGACCGGGGAGCTGTTTTTT; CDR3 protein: CSARDFRGGTGELFF
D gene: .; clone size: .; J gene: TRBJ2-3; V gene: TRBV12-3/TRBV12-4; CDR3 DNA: TGTGCCAGCAGCGACACTAGATCTAGGTTCGGCACAGATACGCAGTATTTT; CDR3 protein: CASSDTRSRFGTDTQYF
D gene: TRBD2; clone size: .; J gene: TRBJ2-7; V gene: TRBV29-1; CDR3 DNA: TGCAGCGGTGGGGGGGCCTACGAGCAGTACTTC; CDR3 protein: CSGGGAYEQYF
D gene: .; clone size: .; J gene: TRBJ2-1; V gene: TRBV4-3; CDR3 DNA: TGCGCCAGCAGCCGAGATATTCCGCGATACAATGAGCAGTTCTTC; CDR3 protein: CASSRDIPRYNEQFF
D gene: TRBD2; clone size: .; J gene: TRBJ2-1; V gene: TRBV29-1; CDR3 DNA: TGCAGCGTTGAAGTACTAGCGAGCCCTTCGGATGAGCAGTTCTTC; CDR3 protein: CSVEVLASPSDEQFF
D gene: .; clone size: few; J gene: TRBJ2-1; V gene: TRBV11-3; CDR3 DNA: TGTGCCAGCAGCGCCAATGCGGGAGAGCAGTTCTTC; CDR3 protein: CASSANAGEQFF
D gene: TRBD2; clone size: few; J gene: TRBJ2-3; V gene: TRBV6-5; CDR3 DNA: TGTGCCAGCAGTTACCTGGGAGCGGGAGTTCGCACAGATACGCAGTATTTT; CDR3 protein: CASSYLGAGVRTDTQYF
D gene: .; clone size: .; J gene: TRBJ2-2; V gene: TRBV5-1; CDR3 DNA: .; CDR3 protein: CASSQFGGLTGELFFF
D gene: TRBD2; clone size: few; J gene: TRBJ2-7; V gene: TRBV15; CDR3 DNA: TGTGCCACCAGCAGGGGGACTAGCGACTACGAGCAGTACTTC; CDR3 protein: CATSRGTSDYEQYF
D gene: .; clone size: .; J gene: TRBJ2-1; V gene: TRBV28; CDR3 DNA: TGTGCCAGCAGTCCACGACTAGGCGCCTACAATGAGCAGTTCTTC; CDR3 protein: CASSPRLGAYNEQFF
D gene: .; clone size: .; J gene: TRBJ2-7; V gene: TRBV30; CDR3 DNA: TGTGCCGCCAATTATCGGGCCTCCTACGAGCAGTACTTC; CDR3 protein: CAANYRASYEQYF
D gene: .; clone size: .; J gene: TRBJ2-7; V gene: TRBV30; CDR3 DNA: TGTGCCTGGAGAATCGGCAGGGAGGCCTACGAGCAGTACTTC; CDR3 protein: CAWRIGREAYEQYF
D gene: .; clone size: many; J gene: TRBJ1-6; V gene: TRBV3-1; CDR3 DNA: TGTGCCAGCAGCCAAGAATCAATGCTTCGGGGACGACATTCACCCCTCCACTTT; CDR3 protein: CASSQESMLRGRHSPLHF
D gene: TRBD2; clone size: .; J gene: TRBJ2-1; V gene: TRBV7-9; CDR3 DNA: TGTGCCAGCAGGCGGGAGGGCCGGGGCAATGAGCAGTTCTTC; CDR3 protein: CASRREGRGNEQFF